The source of this TCR beta chain is a study of T cell responses to AZD1222 COVID-19 vaccine. Turning to the study itself: Some second doses came at about 4 weeks and others at about 12 weeks; these were pooled.

Of note for this clone: Its specificity is not known.

Germline V gives CDR1 SGHNT, CDR2 YYREEE (reference sequence). The CDR3 sequence is 14 residues long. Trimming took 0 bases from V and 7 from J, leaving 13 bases between them. TCRdb's table, derived via immunoSEQ multiplex PCR, lists solely in-frame clones and lacks some. The table records 180,000 or so clones, 93% of them present only once. The study, taken as a whole, reports: Mapped onto spike, vaccine-associated CD4 TCRs spanned it and were dominant at 160-218 and 743-854. Baseline antibody screening turned up just a handful of seropositive AZD1222 recipients. Clonal diversity may have been underestimated, and the donors were mostly white British, with more females than males.

The sample in question was peripheral blood, obtained on day 0 of AZD1222 vaccination. This TCR derives from an adult in good health. This chain connects TRBV5-4 to TRBJ1-2; D is uncertain. The DNA of the CDR3 is TGTGCCAGCAGCTTGGCCGAACCGCTTCTTGGCTACACCTTC. Residues: CASSLAEPLLGYTF.